This entry is about one T cell receptor (beta chain). Its antigen is not known. The CDR3 sequence is 16 residues long. V was pared by 3 bases and J by 5 bases, with 11 bases of the junction left unmatched. Per germline, CDR1 KGHSH and CDR2 LQKENI. These data come from a study of Tregs in tolerant kidney transplant recipients. General study points: Biological reproducibility was not directly addressed, but technical replication error appeared minimal. Few patients were studied, so findings need validation in larger groups. Tregs expanded with activated donor B cells seemed most donor-specific.

Unstimulated regulatory T cells (CD4+CD25+CD127-), CD4+CD25- non-regulatory cells, CD4 and CD8 cells were FACS-sorted from thawed PBMCs. Profiled with immunoSEQ multiplex PCR; TCRdb holds only in-frame clones, not every one. The table has around 50,000 clones, 65% to 85% seen once; the top ten hold about 5%. The sequencing sample was made of CD4+ T cells from blood. This clonotype was sampled from a human donor in good health. The chain joins TRBV18 to TRBJ2-5; TRBD2 aligns across 8 bases. The CDR3 nucleotides read TGTGCCAGCTCACCTTACCGCGGGGGGCGCGCGGAGACCCAGTACTTC. Amino acids: CASSPYRGGRAETQYF.